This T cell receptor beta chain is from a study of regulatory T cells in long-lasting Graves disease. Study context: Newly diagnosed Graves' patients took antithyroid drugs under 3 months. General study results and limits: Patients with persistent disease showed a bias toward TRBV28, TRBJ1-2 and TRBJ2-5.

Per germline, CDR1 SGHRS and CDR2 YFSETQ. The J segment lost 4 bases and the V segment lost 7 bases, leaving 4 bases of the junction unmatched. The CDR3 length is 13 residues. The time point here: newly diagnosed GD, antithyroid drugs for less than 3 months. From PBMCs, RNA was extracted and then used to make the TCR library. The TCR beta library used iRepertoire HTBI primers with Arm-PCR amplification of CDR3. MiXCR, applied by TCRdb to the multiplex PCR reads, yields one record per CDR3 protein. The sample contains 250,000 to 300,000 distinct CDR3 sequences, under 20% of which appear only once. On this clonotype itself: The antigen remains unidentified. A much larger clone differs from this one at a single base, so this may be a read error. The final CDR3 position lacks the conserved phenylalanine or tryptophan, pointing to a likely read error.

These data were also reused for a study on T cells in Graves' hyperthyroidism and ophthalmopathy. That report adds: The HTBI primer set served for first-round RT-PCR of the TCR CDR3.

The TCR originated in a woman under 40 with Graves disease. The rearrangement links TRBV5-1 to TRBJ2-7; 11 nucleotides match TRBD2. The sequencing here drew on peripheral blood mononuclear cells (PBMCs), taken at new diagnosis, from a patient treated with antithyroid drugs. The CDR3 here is CASSGLADYEQYS. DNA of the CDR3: TGCGCCAGCTCGGGACTAGCGGATTACGAGCAGTACTCC.